This T cell receptor beta chain was found in a study of blood T cell repertoires in COVID-19. Study details: From the United States, Italy and Spain came samples of acute and convalescent COVID-19. T cells, B-cell-depleted T cells, or PBMCs supplied cDNA or gDNA.

In the authors' workflow: Scientists estimated how many nucleated cells there were by amplifying reference gene primers. TCRdb keeps only in-frame clones here, not all; method: immunoSEQ multiplex PCR. Clone size and V and J calls were adopted from that table, with D and trimming inferred from the DNA. Among around 200,000 clones listed, about 80% were seen once. The V gene lost 3 bases and the J gene lost 7 bases, with 14 bases spanning the gap. Germline V gene lookup returns CDR1 SGDLS and CDR2 YYNGEE. This CDR3 has 14 amino acids. The sample taken for sequencing was peripheral blood. The TCR was taken from a human donor with acute or convalescent COVID-19. The donor label of this sample is uncertain. The chain has TRBV9 and TRBJ2-1; weak D call: TRBD2 (5 bases). The DNA of the CDR3 is TGTGCCAGCAGCGAGGGCGGGCCTTTGAATGAGCAGTTCTTC. It encodes CASSEGGPLNEQFF.